The T cell receptor (beta chain) under discussion was sequenced for a study of shared clonotypes between healthy human individuals (dated by TCRdb to 2020 to 2021). Study-level background: Two women and a few men aged 18 to 49 years were included in the cohort. For each donor, CD4 naive and CD4 memory were each given three plates, CD8 naive was given two plates, and CD8 memory was given one plate. To estimate repertoire size and how much clonotype sharing occurs between individuals, the study deeply sequenced the blood TCR repertoires of five healthy adults. Different laboratories and diverse techniques were used to prepare libraries and sequence TCR repertoires, to increase sequencing depth and limit assay-specific biases. Leukapheresis yielded between about 0.94 and 8.9 billion PBMCs per donor. What the work shows at the level of the full study, not this receptor alone: Compared with non-shared clonotypes, the clonotypes found in all four sorted-subset donors had higher generation probabilities. Rarefaction of sorted-subset datasets indicated incomplete sequencing despite the large sequencing depth. Because the study included only a small number of donors, the genetic and exposure-history diversity represented was limited. When several donors were compared, the shared fraction of clonotypes was around 4.6% for naive CD4, approximately 3.3% for naive CD8, more than 2% for memory CD4, and 0.4% for memory CD8. Estimated clonotype richness was generally larger for naive than for memory subsets. Pairwise subsampling led to the expectation that sequencing depth would affect the degree of clonotype sharing among donors. Only blood was sampled, and tissue TCR repertoires likely differ from those in blood.

This clone showed up just a few times. Its antigen target is currently unknown. Base qualities are not provided; no much larger clone lies one nucleotide away. V lost 3 bases and J lost 0 bases; the stretch between them is 9 bases long. In the germline V gene, CDR1 corresponds to SQVTM and CDR2 to ANQGSEA. Spanning cysteine to phenylalanine, the CDR3 consists of 14 amino acids. The retained sequence is limited to the CDR3, 42 bases, with the frame set at the first base. For the CD8 naive samples, CD45RO-negative cells were positively selected for CCR7, yielding a CD45RA+CCR7+ population from which TemRA cells were excluded. The donors were healthy, HIV-negative adults with no recently reported acute infections or vaccinations. Only Caucasian adults living in Nashville, Tennessee, USA were represented among the donors. Blood was collected by leukapheresis, and PBMCs were isolated by Ficoll-Histopaque density gradient centrifugation and then cryopreserved in liquid nitrogen vapor phase. Analytical flow cytometry was used to check the purity and quantity of each magnetically sorted T cell population. From each sorted fraction, genomic DNA was isolated and quantified by UV absorbance on a Nanodrop 2000c.

Using the deep immunoSEQ assay, TCR CDR3 regions were amplified from genomic DNA by multiplex PCR. For each cell subset, the extracted genomic DNA was distributed evenly across all wells of several immunoSEQ 96-well plates, and each plate served as one replicate. For sorted subsets, roughly 200 ng of genomic DNA, equivalent to 25,000 to 35,000 T cell genomes, went into each replicate PCR. Purified libraries were measured with a Qubit 3.0 fluorometer, size-checked on a Bioanalyzer 2100, and measured again with the KAPA Library Quantification kit. Every immunoSEQ 96-well plate was sequenced on a dedicated single-read 150-cycle Illumina NextSeq 550 flow cell. Regarding the original processing steps: Because the immunoSEQ output included only junctional sequences and no quality scores, the filtering could not be the same as the filtering used for full-length reads. Sequences were annotated with PyIR, a Python wrapper for IgBLAST v1.9, and V/J genes and CDR3 were assigned using IMGT germline references. Any read was removed if the V/J assignment was weak (E-value above 1e-6), the CDR3 was missing, or the read contained stop codons, out-of-frame junctions, or ambiguous translated residues. V3J clonotypes were defined as sequences sharing an identical inferred V gene, J gene, and CDR3 amino acid sequence. To compute the percentage overlap between repertoires, the number of shared unique clonotypes was divided by the size of the smaller repertoire. Richness of each repertoire was evaluated using RTK rarefaction, the Chao1 estimator, and Recon v2.1 estimates of unobserved clonotypes. For all TCRbeta clonotypes obtained by the gDNA method from several donors, generation probabilities were computed with OLGA. What TCRdb holds here is the immuneACCESS table cut down to in-frame rearrangements. Part of the clones is not present; checked against another copy, under half of the missing clones reflect an unresolved V gene, and the others are unexplained. V and J calls and clone size are as listed in that table; D and trimming were resolved from the DNA. Within this sample are roughly 890,000 clones, with 80% to 95% of them counted one time only. 24% of the sample comes from the top ten.

The sequence was collected from a man younger than 45 in good health. The sequencing input was naive CD8+ T cells sorted from blood. Taken with the paper, the label for cell subset or site translates to: CD45RA+CCR7+. The sequence joins TRBV29-1 to TRBJ2-1; too little of a D gene remains to name it. The DNA is TGCAGCGTTGAGGCGATAGGCTCCTACAATGAGCAGTTCTTC. This encodes CSVEAIGSYNEQFF.